The 25 T cell receptor beta chains below were found in one sample sequenced in a study of blood T cell repertoires in COVID-19. Sequenced by immunoSEQ multiplex PCR; TCRdb stores in-frame clones only, minus some. The repertoire has about 190,000 clones, around 79% of them found once; the top ten carry around 12%. Specimen: peripheral blood. These receptors were taken from a woman in her 50s with acute or convalescent COVID-19.

V usage is TRBV2 and J usage is TRBJ2-1; perhaps TRBD2 as D (5 bases). The germline V gene encodes CDR1 SNHLY and CDR2 FYNNEI. This CDR3 has 13 residues. V lost 6 bases, J lost 4 bases, and 10 bases lay in between. CDR3 DNA: TGTGCCAGCAGCCGGGAAGGATACAATGAGCAGTTCTTC. Protein product: CASSREGYNEQFF.

V and J are TRBV5-1 and TRBJ1-6, with D possibly being TRBD1 (6 bases). V was shortened by 0 bases and J by 10 bases, with 17 bases between the two germline ends. This CDR3 is 16 amino acids long. Germline V gene data show CDR1 as SGHRS and CDR2 as YFSETQ. The CDR3 sequence: CASSLDPQGVGSPLHF. For the CDR3, the DNA is TGCGCCAGCAGCTTGGATCCACAGGGCGTGGGATCACCCCTCCACTTT.

The rearrangement joins TRBV19 to TRBJ2-2; TRBD1 matches at 12 bases. The CDR3 extends over 15 amino acids. V shed 8 bases and J 6 bases; nucleotides not matched to a gene: 7. Germline loops: CDR1 LNHDA, CDR2 SQIVND (reference sequence). The CDR3 region is CASSKGQGAPGELFF. The DNA for the CDR3 is TGTGCCAGTTCCAAGGGACAGGGGGCCCCCGGGGAGCTGTTTTTT. Filled out from reference TRBV19 and TRBJ2-2, the complete variable domain reads DGGITQSPKYLFRKEGQNVTLSCEQNLNHDAMYWYRQDPGQGLRLIYYSQIVNDFQKGDIAEGYSVSREKKESFPLTVTSAQKNPTAFYLCASSKGQGAPGELFFGEGSRLTVL.

This rearrangement joins TRBV6-6 to TRBJ2-7; the match to TRBD1 covers 11 bases. In germline, CDR1 is MNHNY, CDR2 SVGAGI (reference sequence). The junction had 7 bases not matched to a gene; V was cut back by 6 bases and J by 6 bases. This CDR3 has 14 residues. In nucleotides, the CDR3 is TGTGCCAGCAGGCCGGGACAGGGGGGAGCCGAGCAGTACTTC. This translates into CASRPGQGGAEQYF.

The chain joins TRBV6-5 to TRBJ1-1, with a possible D match to TRBD1 (5 bases). Deletions cut 6 bases from V and 1 base from J, with 9 bases between. Germline values: CDR1 MNHEY, CDR2 SVGAGI. CDR3 size: 13 residues. The CDR3 reads CASRITGNTEAFF. The CDR3 nucleotides read TGTGCCAGCAGGATAACAGGGAACACTGAAGCTTTCTTT.

The V call is TRBV3-1 (or the pseudogene TRBV3-2), the J call TRBJ2-1, with 7 bases lining up with TRBD2. Trimming removed 1 base from V and 3 bases from J; junction bases left unmatched: 3. Germline CDR1 and CDR2: LGHDT and YNNKEL (reference sequence). This CDR3 region has 15 residues. The DNA for the CDR3 is TGTGCCAGCAGCCAAGGGCTAGCGGTCTACAATGAGCAGTTCTTC. Its translation: CASSQGLAVYNEQFF.

In the case of this clone: The same CDR3 arises from other DNA sequences in this sample as well. The J gene is TRBJ1-5, the V gene TRBV9, with 8 bases matching TRBD1. V shed 5 bases and J 4 bases; nucleotides not matched to a gene: 5. The CDR3 runs 14 residues. From germline, CDR1 is SGDLS and CDR2 YYNGEE. CDR3 in amino acids: CASSATGDNQPQHF. CDR3 bases: TGTGCCAGCAGTGCGACAGGGGATAATCAGCCCCAGCATTTT.

J is TRBJ1-5 and V is TRBV5-1; TRBD1 is a possible D gene (6 bases). The CDR3 runs 15 residues. V dropped 4 bases and J dropped 1 base, with 12 bases sitting between them. The germline V gene encodes CDR1 SGHRS and CDR2 YFSETQ. The CDR3 region is CASSREGGSNQPQHF. CDR3 in DNA: TGCGCCAGCAGCCGGGAGGGGGGAAGCAATCAGCCCCAGCATTTT.

Note on this clone: Other DNA sequences in this sample translate to the same CDR3. The chain has TRBV24-1 and TRBJ2-3; 9 bases are shared with TRBD1. Trimming at V came to 3 bases and at J to 3 bases, leaving 3 bases not matched to a gene. The germline gives CDR1 KGHDR, CDR2 SFDVKD. This CDR3 is built from 15 residues. The CDR3 loop is CATSDPGQGTDTQYF. The CDR3 coding sequence is TGTGCCACCAGTGATCCGGGACAGGGTACAGATACGCAGTATTTT.

To note about this clone: Within the sample, other DNA sequences also encode this same CDR3. The gene calls are TRBV5-6 and TRBJ2-5; 13 nucleotides agree with TRBD2. Germline trimming cut 2 bases from V and 2 bases from J; bases unmatched to any gene: 3. CDR3 length: 16 amino acids. Germline V gene data show CDR1 as SGHDT and CDR2 as YYEEEE. The DNA of the CDR3 is TGTGCCAGCAGCTTAAGGACTAGCGGGAGTCAAGAGACCCAGTACTTC. Residues: CASSLRTSGSQETQYF.

V is TRBV3-1 (or the pseudogene TRBV3-2) and J is TRBJ1-2; D gene ambiguous. V was clipped by 0 bases and J by 5 bases, with 16 bases between them. The V gene's germline CDR1 is LGHDT and CDR2 YNNKEL (reference sequence). The CDR3 length is 16 residues. The CDR3 nucleotides read TGTGCCAGCAGCCAAGATCCCCGGGGATTTAAGTATGGCTACACCTTC. Its translation is CASSQDPRGFKYGYTF.

This clone showed up just once. This chain uses TRBV12-5 with TRBJ1-2, with D possibly matching TRBD1 (6 bases). This CDR3 comprises 16 residues. CDR1 LGHNT and CDR2 FRNRAP come from the germline V gene. Trimming removed 3 bases at V and 8 bases at J, with 22 bases between. The CDR3 region is CASGFFKEGGAEGYTF. DNA of the CDR3: TGTGCTAGTGGTTTTTTCAAAGAGGGGGGGGCTGAGGGCTACACCTTC.

This clone was counted only a few times. This chain links TRBV27 with TRBJ2-1, with D possibly TRBD2 on 6 matching bases. Trimming removed 3 bases at V and 0 bases at J, with 9 bases between. Looked up from germline, CDR1 is MNHEY and CDR2 is SMNVEV (reference sequence). CDR3 size: 15 residues. The CDR3 nucleotides are TGTGCCAGCAGTTTCACCGGGAGCTCCTACAATGAGCAGTTCTTC. Translating it yields CASSFTGSSYNEQFF.

The V gene is TRBV4-2, the J gene TRBJ2-7; 9 bases are shared with TRBD1. CDR1 is LGHNA, CDR2 YNFKEQ, per germline. The CDR3 has 15 residues. J gave up 0 bases and V 6 bases, and 6 bases lay outside the gene matches. CDR3 nucleotides: TGTGCCAGCAGACCCGGGACAGGGAGCTCCTACGAGCAGTACTTC. It is translated as CASRPGTGSSYEQYF.

The V gene is TRBV2, the J gene TRBJ2-1; 11 bases map to TRBD1. Germline lookup yields CDR1 SNHLY and CDR2 FYNNEI. The CDR3 spans 17 residues. Unmatched junction bases numbered 7, after V lost 6 bases and J lost 0 bases. CDR3 DNA: TGTGCCAGCAGGACTGGACAGGGGGCGAGCTCCTACAATGAGCAGTTCTTC. This encodes CASRTGQGASSYNEQFF.

The sample holds a few counts of this clone. The chain carries TRBV20-1 and TRBJ2-7, with D tentatively TRBD2 (5 bases). The germline V and J ends were trimmed by 7 bases and 0 bases, with 7 bases remaining between them. The length of the CDR3 is 11 residues. Germline lookup yields CDR1 DFQATT and CDR2 SNEGSKA (reference sequence). CDR3 bases: TGCAGTGGAGGGAGCTCCTACGAGCAGTACTTC. Translating gives CSGGSSYEQYF.

This clone was seen only once. The chain carries TRBV7-2 and TRBJ2-7, with D possibly matching TRBD1 (6 bases). This CDR3 contains 14 residues. Between the trimmed V and J ends, which lost 5 bases and 3 bases, there was a span of 14 bases. Germline CDR1 is SGHTA and CDR2 is FQGNSA. Written as DNA, the CDR3 is TGTGCCAGCAGCCTGACAGGTTCCTACTACGAGCAGTACTTC. Encoded protein: CASSLTGSYYEQYF.

V gene TRBV7-2 combines with J gene TRBJ2-2; TRBD1 agrees at 7 bases. The V gene end was trimmed by 6 bases and the J gene end by 6 bases; junction bases not matched to a gene: 4. Germline values: CDR1 SGHTA, CDR2 FQGNSA. This CDR3 is built from 13 residues. The CDR3 here is CASRQGTPGELFF. In DNA, the CDR3 is TGTGCCAGCAGACAGGGGACCCCCGGGGAGCTGTTTTTT.

The chain is built from TRBV28 and TRBJ2-7, with TRBD1 as a possible D gene (5 bases). Germline V gene data show CDR1 as MDHEN and CDR2 as SYDVKM. Between the trimmed V and J ends, which lost 7 bases and 1 base, there was a span of 14 bases. The CDR3 length is 14 residues. The CDR3 loop is CASMGQDASYEQYF. The CDR3 region has the DNA TGTGCCAGCATGGGGCAGGACGCTTCCTACGAGCAGTACTTC.

This clone was counted once. The chain has TRBV6-5 and TRBJ1-5, with no clear D. The CDR3 loop spans 13 amino acids. In germline, CDR1 is MNHEY, CDR2 SVGAGI. Trimming shortened V by 7 bases and J by 2 bases, and 9 bases separated the two germline ends. The CDR3 sequence: CASTPGGNQPQHF. In DNA, the CDR3 is TGTGCCAGCACCCCCGGGGGCAATCAGCCCCAGCATTTT.

The CDR3 spells CASSTLRRQGSDTQYF. CDR3 DNA: TGTGCCAGTAGTACCCTACGTCGACAGGGTTCAGATACGCAGTATTTT. This chain uses TRBV19 with TRBJ2-3; TRBD1 agrees at 7 bases. The CDR3 runs 16 residues. Trimming at V came to 4 bases and at J to 4 bases, leaving 11 bases not matched to a gene. CDR1 is LNHDA, CDR2 SQIVND, per germline (reference sequence).

This chain joins TRBV7-2 and TRBJ1-3; D not certain. Germline CDR1 is SGHTA and CDR2 is FQGNSA. There are 14 residues in the CDR3. The V gene lost 7 bases and the J gene lost 2 bases, with 12 bases spanning the gap. As DNA, the CDR3 is TGTGCCAGCATCCTGCGGAGGGCTGGAAACACCATATATTTT. Translated: CASILRRAGNTIYF.

The rearrangement joins TRBV5-4 to TRBJ1-1, with TRBD1 as a possible D gene (5 bases). Trimming cost V 3 bases and J 0 bases, with 15 bases left between them. Germline CDR1 reads SGHNT; CDR2 reads YYREEE (reference sequence). This CDR3 contains 16 residues. The CDR3: CASSSGGHTMNTEAFF. DNA of the CDR3: TGTGCCAGCAGCTCGGGGGGTCACACCATGAACACTGAAGCTTTCTTT.

This clone occurred once. V usage is TRBV7-2 and J usage is TRBJ1-5; D is unclear. Germline CDR1 SGHTA, CDR2 FQGNSA. Trimming shortened V by 2 bases and J by 10 bases, and 9 bases separated the two germline ends. The length of the CDR3 is 12 residues. DNA of the CDR3: TGTGCCAGCAGCTTAAGCGGAGGACCCCAGCATTTT. It encodes CASSLSGGPQHF. Variable domain in full (rest from reference TRBV7-2 and TRBJ1-5): GAGVSQSPSNKVTEKGKDVELRCDPISGHTALYWYRQSLGQGLEFLIYFQGNSAPDKSGLPSDRFSAERTGGSVSTLTIQRTQQEDSAVYLCASSLSGGPQHFGDGTRLSIL.

CDR3 sequence reads: CSVRQGTGDAEAFF. CDR3 DNA: TGCAGCGTACGACAGGGGACGGGGGACGCTGAAGCTTTCTTT. The V and J genes are TRBV29-1 and TRBJ1-1; 8 positions match TRBD1. The CDR3 sequence is 14 residues long. CDR1 is SQVTM, CDR2 ANQGSEA, per germline. Trimming at V came to 6 bases and at J to 6 bases, leaving 12 bases not matched to a gene.